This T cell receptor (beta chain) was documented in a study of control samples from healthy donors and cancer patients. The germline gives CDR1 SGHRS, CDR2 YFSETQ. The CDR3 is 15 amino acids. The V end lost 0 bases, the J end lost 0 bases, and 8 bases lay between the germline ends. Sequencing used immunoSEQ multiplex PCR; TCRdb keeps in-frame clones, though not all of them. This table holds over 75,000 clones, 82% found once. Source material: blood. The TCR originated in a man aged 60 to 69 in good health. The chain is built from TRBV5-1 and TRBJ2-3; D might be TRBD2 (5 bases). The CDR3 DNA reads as TGCGCCAGCAGCTTGGACGGCGGGAGCACAGATACGCAGTATTTT. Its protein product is CASSLDGGSTDTQYF.